The sequence of this T cell receptor (beta chain) was determined in a study of Graves' ophthalmopathy and Graves' hyperthyroidism (dated 2018 in TCRdb). Concerning the study at large: Peripheral blood was collected at initial diagnosis, prior to any treatment. In total, approximately 140 blood samples were TCR-sequenced: approximately 40 ophthalmopathy, 75 hyperthyroidism and about 17 hyperthyroidism-to-ophthalmopathy patients. In five to seven hyperthyroidism patients, the T-cell repertoire of thyroid tissue was compared with the T-cell repertoire of blood. An independent validation cohort comprised about 20 hyperthyroidism patients and over 15 patients who later progressed from hyperthyroidism to ophthalmopathy. To explore V-J signatures that distinguish ophthalmopathy from hyperthyroidism, a discovery set of under 110 patients was enrolled, made up of 40 to 45 with ophthalmopathy and some 58 with stable hyperthyroidism. To tell Graves' ophthalmopathy apart from Graves' hyperthyroidism, and to predict which patients would progress to ophthalmopathy, the study relied on TCR beta repertoire signatures. After sampling, hyperthyroidism patients received methimazole starting at 30 mg daily, and ophthalmopathy patients received high-dose intravenous methylprednisolone.

The ophthalmopathy patients had moderately to severely active disease, with a Clinical Activity Score of 3 or higher, a NOSPECS grade of 4 or higher, and a disease duration of less than 3 months. Patients were excluded if they had other autoimmune diseases, uncontrolled infections, pregnancy or lactation. Diagnosis relied on clinical symptoms, serum thyroxine, TRAb, thyroid ultrasound and orbital computed tomography. Using Ficoll-Paque density gradient centrifugation, PBMCs were isolated from 9.5 to 10 ml of fresh peripheral blood. Total RNA was extracted with Trizol reagent and quality-checked on an Agilent 2100 Bioanalyzer. The CDR3 holds 12 amino acids from the cysteine to the phenylalanine. The CDR3 DNA has 36 bases and is translated from base 1. Based on the germline V gene, the CDR1 and CDR2 sequences are ENHRY and SYGVKD. For repertoire sequencing, TCR beta CDR3 regions were amplified from RNA transcripts. HTBI primers and the Qiagen OneStep RT-PCR kit were used in a first-round RT-PCR, which was followed by a second-round multiplex PCR, size selection and purification. Sequencing of the libraries was carried out on an Illumina HiSeq2000 in paired-end mode with 100 bp reads. In the original analysis: SOAPnuke was used to process the reads, removing any read that contained adapters or uncalled bases, had a mean Phred below 15, or lacked an exact match to the constant primer or identifier. COPE v1.2.5 was used to merge high-quality paired reads. Each unique nucleotide sequence was defined as a clonotype, and clonotypes were aligned to IMGT TRB V, D and J references with MiTCR v1.1. Only V-J combinations with frequency above 0.0001 were analysed, covering approximately 99% of repertoires. For each V-J combination, a TCR clonal expansion and chaos score was defined as the ratio of F50 clonal expansion to chaos observed in the TCRdist matrix. Welch's t-statistics and random forest were used to narrow the features down to about a dozen V-J combinations, which were then fed into a naive Bayes classifier. The Morisita-Horn index was used to measure how similar the thyroid and blood repertoires were. TCRdb redid the processing of the public reads, applying fastp at Q25 and MiXCR, and retained in-frame beta chains. Entries are consolidated by CDR3 protein sequence, retaining the most common genes and DNA. The V and J calls were determined by TCRdb, not by the authors. This sample lists about 240,000 distinct CDR3 sequences; 40% to 50% were detected once. Together, the top ten hold about 45% of the sample.

With respect to this clonotype: Its antigen is currently not known. Per-base quality was not reported, and no clone a single base away is much larger than it.

Results the study describes overall, beyond this receptor: In validation, the model predicted ophthalmopathy progression with 55% to 71% sensitivity and roughly 72% specificity; 12 predicted patients were CT-confirmed with GO in a median of approximately 6.5 months. The 13-signature model separated ophthalmopathy from stable hyperthyroidism with approximately 90% sensitivity and 81% to 82% specificity in cross-validation, and 80%/75% in the test set. Most of the expanded thyroid clonotypes with a frequency above 0.001 were also detected in blood, and it was suggested that the thyroid immune response may be reflected by blood repertoires. Sample size was not predetermined statistically, and investigators were not blinded to group allocation.

The sequenced sample consisted of peripheral blood. This receptor was obtained from an adult man with Graves' ophthalmopathy. Recombination linked TRBV10-3 to TRBJ2-7, with TRBD2 as a weak D call on 6 bases. The encoded CDR3 is CARVGGAGEQYF. DNA sequence: TGTGCTAGAGTGGGGGGAGCTGGTGAGCAGTACTTC.